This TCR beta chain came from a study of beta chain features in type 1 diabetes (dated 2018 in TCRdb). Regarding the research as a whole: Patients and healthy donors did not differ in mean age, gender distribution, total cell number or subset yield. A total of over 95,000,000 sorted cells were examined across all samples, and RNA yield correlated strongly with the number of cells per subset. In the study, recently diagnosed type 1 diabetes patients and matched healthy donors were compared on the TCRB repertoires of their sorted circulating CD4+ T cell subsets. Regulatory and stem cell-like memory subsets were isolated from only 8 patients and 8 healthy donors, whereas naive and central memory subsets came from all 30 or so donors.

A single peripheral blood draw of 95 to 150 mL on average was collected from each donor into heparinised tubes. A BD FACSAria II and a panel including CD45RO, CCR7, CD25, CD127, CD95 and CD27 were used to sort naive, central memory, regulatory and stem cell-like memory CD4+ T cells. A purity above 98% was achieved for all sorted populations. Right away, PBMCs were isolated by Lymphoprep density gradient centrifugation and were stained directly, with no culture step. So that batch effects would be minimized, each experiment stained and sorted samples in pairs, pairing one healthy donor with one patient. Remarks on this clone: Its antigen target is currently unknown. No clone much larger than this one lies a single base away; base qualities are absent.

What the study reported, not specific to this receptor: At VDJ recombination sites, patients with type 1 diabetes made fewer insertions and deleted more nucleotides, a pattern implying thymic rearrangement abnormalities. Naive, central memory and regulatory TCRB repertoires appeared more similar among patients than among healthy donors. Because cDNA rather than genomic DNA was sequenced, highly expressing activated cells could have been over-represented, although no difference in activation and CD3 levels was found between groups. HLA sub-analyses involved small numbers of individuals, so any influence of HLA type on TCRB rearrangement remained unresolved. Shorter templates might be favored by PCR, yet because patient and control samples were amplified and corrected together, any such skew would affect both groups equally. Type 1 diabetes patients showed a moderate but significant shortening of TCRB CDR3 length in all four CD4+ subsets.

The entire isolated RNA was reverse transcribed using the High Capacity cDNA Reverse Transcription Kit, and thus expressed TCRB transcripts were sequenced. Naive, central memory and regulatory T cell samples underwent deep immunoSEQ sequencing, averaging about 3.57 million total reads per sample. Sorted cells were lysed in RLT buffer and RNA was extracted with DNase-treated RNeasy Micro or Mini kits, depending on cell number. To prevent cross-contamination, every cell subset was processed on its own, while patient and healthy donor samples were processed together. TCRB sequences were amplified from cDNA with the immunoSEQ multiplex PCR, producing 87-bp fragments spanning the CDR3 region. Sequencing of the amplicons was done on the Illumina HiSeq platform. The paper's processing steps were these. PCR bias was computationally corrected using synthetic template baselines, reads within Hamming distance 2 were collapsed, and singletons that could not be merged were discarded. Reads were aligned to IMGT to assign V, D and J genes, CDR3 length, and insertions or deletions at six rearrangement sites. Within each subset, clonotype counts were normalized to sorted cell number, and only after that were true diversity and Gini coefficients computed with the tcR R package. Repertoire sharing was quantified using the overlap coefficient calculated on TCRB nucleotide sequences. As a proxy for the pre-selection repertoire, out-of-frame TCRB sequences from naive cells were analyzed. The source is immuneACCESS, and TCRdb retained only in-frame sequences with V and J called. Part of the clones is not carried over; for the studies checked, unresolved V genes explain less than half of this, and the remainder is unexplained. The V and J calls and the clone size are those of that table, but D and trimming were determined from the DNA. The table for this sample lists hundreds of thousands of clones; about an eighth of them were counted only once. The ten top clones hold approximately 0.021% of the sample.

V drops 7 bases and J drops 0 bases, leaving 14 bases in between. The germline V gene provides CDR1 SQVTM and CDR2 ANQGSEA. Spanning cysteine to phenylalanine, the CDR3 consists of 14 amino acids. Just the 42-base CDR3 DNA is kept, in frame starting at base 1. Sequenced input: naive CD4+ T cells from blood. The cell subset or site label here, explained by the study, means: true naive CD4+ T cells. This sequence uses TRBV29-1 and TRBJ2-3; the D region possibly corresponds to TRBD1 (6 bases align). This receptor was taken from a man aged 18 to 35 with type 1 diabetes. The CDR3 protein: CSAKQGVSTDTQYF. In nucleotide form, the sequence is TGCAGCGCCAAACAGGGTGTAAGCACAGATACGCAGTATTTT.